This TCR beta chain was obtained from a study of cytomegalovirus exposure and HLA in healthy donors. The CDR3 is 14 residues long. V lost 4 bases to trimming and J lost 4 bases; unmatched junction nucleotides: 2. Germline loops: CDR1 SGHTA, CDR2 FQGNSA. PCR amplification relied on 60 Vbeta primers (plus 13 Jbeta primers). Original methodology: In a later analysis, the count reached about 82 million unique TCR beta chains, with roughly 11 million shared. This table comes from immunoSEQ multiplex PCR, and its TCRdb copy is limited to in-frame clones, with some not included. The V and J calls and clone size come from that table; D and trimming were worked out from the DNA. The data show 310,000 or so clones, approximately 90% seen once.

The source material was PBMCs. The V and J genes are TRBV7-2 and TRBJ1-5; 9 bases line up with TRBD1. This TCR came from a woman between 18 and 29 years old in good health and CMV-seronegative. The CDR3: CASSSGQGNQPQHF. The CDR3 DNA is TGTGCCAGCAGCTCGGGACAGGGTAATCAGCCCCAGCATTTT.